The clone carrying this T cell receptor beta chain has more than one count but fewer than ten. What it binds is not known. This sample is drawn from a study of T cells after yellow fever vaccination. Notes on the study in general: When the response was secondary, it was weaker but reached its peak faster, day 5 versus 15. Reappearing after the booster were most of the clones from primary vaccination (roughly 96% CD4, around 88% CD8). Only a small proportion of the clonotypes turned up in both the CD4 and the CD8 compartments, likely arising from convergent recombination.

A 5'RACE template-switching step, the method used to make TCR cDNA, added a universal primer site and UMIs. MiXCR was run by TCRdb on the 5' RACE reads, yielding one entry per CDR3 protein. The data hold 300,000 to 450,000 distinct CDR3 sequences, with around 8.1% observed a single time. V lost 5 bases, J lost 5 bases, and 16 bases lay in between. From germline, CDR1 is SGHRS and CDR2 YFSETQ. The CDR3 runs 15 residues. The chain carries TRBV5-1 and TRBJ2-2; D call uncertain. The sequenced sample was PBMCs, obtained more than 35 days after the first yellow fever vaccination. The clonotype originates from a man younger than 35 who received the YFV17D yellow fever vaccine. CDR3 sequence: CASRTTPSDTGELFF. The CDR3 DNA sequence: TGCGCCAGCAGAACCACCCCCTCGGATACCGGGGAGCTGTTTTTT.